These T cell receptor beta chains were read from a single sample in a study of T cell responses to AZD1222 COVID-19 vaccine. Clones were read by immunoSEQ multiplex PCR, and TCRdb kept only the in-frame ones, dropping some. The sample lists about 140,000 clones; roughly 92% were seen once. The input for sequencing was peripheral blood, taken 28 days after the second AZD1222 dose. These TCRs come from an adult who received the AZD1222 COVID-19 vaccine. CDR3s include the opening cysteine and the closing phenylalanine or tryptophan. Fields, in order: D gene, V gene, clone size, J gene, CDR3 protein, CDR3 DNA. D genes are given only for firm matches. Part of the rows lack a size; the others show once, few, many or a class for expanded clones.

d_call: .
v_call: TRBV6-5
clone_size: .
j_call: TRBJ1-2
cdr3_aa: CASRPLQVVYGYTF
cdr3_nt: TGTGCCAGCAGACCTTTGCAGGTAGTCTATGGCTACACCTTC

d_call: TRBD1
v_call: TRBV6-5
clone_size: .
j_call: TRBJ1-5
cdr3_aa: CASSPDRVQPQHF
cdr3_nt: TGTGCCAGCAGCCCCGACAGGGTTCAGCCCCAGCATTTT

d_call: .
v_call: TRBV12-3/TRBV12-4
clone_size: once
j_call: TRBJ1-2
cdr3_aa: CASALQGVAGYTF
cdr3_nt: TGTGCCAGCGCCTTACAGGGTGTCGCTGGCTACACCTTC

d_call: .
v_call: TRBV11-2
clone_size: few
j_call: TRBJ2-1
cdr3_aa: CASSLGPRGLSSYNEQFF
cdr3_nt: TGTGCCAGCAGCTTAGGACCCCGGGGTTTATCCTCCTACAATGAGCAGTTCTTC

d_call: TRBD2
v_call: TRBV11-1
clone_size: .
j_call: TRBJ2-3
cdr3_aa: CASSLDSGRQSDTQYF
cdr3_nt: TGTGCCAGCAGCCTCGATAGCGGGAGGCAGTCAGATACGCAGTATTTT

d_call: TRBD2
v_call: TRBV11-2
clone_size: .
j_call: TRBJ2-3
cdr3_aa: CASSPRLAGSTDTQYF
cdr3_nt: TGTGCCAGCAGCCCTAGGCTAGCGGGTAGCACAGATACGCAGTATTTT

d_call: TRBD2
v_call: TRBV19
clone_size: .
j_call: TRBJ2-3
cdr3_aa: CASSIVASGNQDTQYF
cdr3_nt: TGTGCCAGTAGTATAGTCGCTAGCGGGAACCAAGATACGCAGTATTTT

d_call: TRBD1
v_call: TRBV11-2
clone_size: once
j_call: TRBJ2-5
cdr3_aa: CASSSGQGRTLYQETQYF
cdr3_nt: TGTGCCAGCAGCTCCGGACAGGGGCGGACCCTGTACCAAGAGACCCAGTACTTC

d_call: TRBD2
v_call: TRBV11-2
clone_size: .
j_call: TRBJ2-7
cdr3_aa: CASSSLRVKRGSYEQYF
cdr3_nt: TGTGCCAGCAGTTCACTCCGGGTGAAGCGGGGTTCCTACGAGCAGTACTTC

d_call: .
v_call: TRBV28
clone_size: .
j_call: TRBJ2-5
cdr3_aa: CASSQNGGETQYF
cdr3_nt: TGTGCCAGCAGCCAAAACGGGGGAGAGACCCAGTACTTC

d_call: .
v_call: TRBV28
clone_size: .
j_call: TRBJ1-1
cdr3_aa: CASERPGPGDTEAFF
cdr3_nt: TGTGCCAGCGAGCGTCCTGGGCCGGGGGACACTGAAGCTTTCTTT

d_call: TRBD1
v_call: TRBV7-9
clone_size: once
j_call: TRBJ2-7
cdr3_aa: CASSFTGENEQYF
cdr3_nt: TGTGCCAGCAGCTTCACAGGGGAGAACGAGCAGTACTTC

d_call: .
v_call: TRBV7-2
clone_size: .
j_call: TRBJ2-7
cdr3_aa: CASSFPQSTGSYEQYF
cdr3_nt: TGTGCCAGCAGCTTTCCTCAGTCTACGGGTTCCTACGAGCAGTACTTC

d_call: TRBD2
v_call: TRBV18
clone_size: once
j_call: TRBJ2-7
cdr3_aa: CASSPRLAGGSDEQYF
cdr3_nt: TGTGCCAGCTCACCCCGACTAGCGGGAGGGTCGGATGAGCAGTACTTC

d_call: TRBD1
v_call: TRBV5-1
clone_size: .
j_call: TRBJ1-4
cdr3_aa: CASSSDGGTGEKLFF
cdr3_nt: TGCGCCAGCAGCTCAGACGGCGGGACAGGTGAAAAACTGTTTTTT

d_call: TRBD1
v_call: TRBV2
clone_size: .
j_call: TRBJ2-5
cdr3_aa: CASNVQGFETQYF
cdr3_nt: TGTGCCAGCAACGTACAGGGGTTCGAGACCCAGTACTTC

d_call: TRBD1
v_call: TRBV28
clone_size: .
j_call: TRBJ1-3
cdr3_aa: CATRPQGASGNTIYF
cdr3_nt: TGTGCCACCCGCCCGCAGGGGGCATCTGGAAACACCATATATTTT

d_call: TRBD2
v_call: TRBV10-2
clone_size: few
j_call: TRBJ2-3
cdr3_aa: CASSDPLAGSTDTQYF
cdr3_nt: TGCGCCAGCAGTGACCCGCTAGCGGGGAGCACAGATACGCAGTATTTT

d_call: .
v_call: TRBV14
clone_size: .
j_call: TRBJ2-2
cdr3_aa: CASSQAARTGELFF
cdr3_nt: TGTGCCAGCAGCCAAGCTGCCCGGACCGGGGAGCTGTTTTTT

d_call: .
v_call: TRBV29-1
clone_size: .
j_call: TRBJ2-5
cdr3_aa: CSVDVSKQETQYF
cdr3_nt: TGCAGCGTAGATGTTTCAAAACAAGAGACCCAGTACTTC

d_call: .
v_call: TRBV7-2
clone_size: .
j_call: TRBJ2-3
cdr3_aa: CASSSVPETDTQYF
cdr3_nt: TGTGCCAGCAGTTCCGTTCCAGAAACAGATACGCAGTATTTT

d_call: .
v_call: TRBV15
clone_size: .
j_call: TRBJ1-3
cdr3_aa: CATSRDGTSGNTIYF
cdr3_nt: TGTGCCACCAGCAGAGACGGGACCTCTGGAAACACCATATATTTT

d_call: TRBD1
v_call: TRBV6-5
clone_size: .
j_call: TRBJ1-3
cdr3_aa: CASSYERGHSGNTIYF
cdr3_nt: TGTGCCAGCAGTTACGAGAGGGGGCACTCTGGAAACACCATATATTTT

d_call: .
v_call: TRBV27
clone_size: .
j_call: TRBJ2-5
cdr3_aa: CASSSSLGGVGETQYF
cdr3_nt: TGTGCCAGCAGTTCCTCTCTGGGGGGTGTAGGGGAGACCCAGTACTTC

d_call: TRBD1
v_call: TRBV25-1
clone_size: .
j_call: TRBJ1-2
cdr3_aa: CASSEYGQGVYGYTF
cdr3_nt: TGTGCCAGCAGTGAATATGGACAGGGGGTGTATGGCTACACCTTC

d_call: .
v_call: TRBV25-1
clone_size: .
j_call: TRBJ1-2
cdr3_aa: CASSEGTYGYAF
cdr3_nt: TGTGCCAGCAGTGAAGGGACGTACGGCTACGCCTTC

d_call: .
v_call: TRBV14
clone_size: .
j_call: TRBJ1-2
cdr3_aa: CASSQHAYPAYGYTF
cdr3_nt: TGTGCCAGCAGCCAGCATGCGTACCCCGCGTATGGCTACACCTTC

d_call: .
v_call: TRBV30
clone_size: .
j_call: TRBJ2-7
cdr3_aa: CAWSRQTYEQYF
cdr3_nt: TGTGCCTGGAGTCGCCAGACCTACGAGCAGTACTTC

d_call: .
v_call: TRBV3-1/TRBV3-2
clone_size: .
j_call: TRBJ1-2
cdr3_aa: CASSQRGYGYTF
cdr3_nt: TGTGCCAGCAGCCAAAGGGGATATGGCTACACCTTC

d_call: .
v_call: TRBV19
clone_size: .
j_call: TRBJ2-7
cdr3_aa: CASSIGGMRREQYF
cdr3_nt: TGTGCCAGTAGTATAGGGGGGATGAGGCGCGAGCAGTACTTC

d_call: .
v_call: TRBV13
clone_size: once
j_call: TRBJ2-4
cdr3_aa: CASSPQGGVQYF
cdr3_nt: TGTGCCAGCAGCCCCCAGGGGGGCGTTCAGTACTTC

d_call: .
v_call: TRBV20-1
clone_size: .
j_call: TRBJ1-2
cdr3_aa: CSATTAYGYTF
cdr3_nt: TGCAGTGCCACGACGGCCTATGGCTACACCTTC

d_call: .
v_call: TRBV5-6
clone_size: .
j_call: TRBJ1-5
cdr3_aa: CASSLGWGANQPQHF
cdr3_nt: TGTGCCAGCAGCTTGGGTTGGGGGGCCAATCAGCCCCAGCATTTT

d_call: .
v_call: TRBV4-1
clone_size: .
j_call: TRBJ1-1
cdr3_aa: CASSQDRRQMNTEAFF
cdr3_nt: TGCGCCAGCAGCCAAGATAGACGGCAGATGAACACTGAAGCTTTCTTT

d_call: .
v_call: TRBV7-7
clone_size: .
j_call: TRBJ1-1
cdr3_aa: CAIMGLVGAMTEAFF
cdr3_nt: TGTGCCATTATGGGTCTGGTGGGGGCGATGACTGAAGCTTTCTTT

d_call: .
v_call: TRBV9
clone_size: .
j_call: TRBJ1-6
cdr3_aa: CASSVDLSSYNSPLHF
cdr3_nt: TGTGCCAGCAGCGTAGACCTGAGCTCCTATAATTCACCCCTCCACTTT

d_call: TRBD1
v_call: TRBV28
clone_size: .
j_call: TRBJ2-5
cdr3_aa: CASTERGTEQETQYF
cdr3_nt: TGTGCCAGCACCGAAAGGGGGACAGAACAAGAGACCCAGTACTTC

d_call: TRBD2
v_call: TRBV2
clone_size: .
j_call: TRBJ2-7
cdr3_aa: CASFRSGSTYEQYF
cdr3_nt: TGTGCCAGTTTCAGGAGCGGGAGTACCTACGAGCAGTACTTC

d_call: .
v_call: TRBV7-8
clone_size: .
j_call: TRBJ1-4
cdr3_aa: CASSLAGRIGEKLFF
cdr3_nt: TGTGCCAGCAGCTTAGCGGGACGGATAGGGGAAAAACTGTTTTTT

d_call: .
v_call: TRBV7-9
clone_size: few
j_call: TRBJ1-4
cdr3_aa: CASSLTGSGGEKLFF
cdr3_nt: TGTGCCAGCAGCTTAACAGGGTCGGGGGGTGAAAAACTGTTTTTT

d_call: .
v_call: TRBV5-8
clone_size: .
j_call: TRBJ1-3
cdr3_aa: CASGPGGLGNTIYF
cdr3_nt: TGTGCCAGCGGCCCGGGCGGGCTCGGAAACACCATATATTTT

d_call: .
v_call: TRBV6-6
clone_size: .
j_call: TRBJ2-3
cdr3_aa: CASTEPPPDTQYF
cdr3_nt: TGTGCCAGCACCGAACCCCCGCCAGATACGCAGTATTTT

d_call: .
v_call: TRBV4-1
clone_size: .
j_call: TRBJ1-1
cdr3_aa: CASSQDLARDNMNTEAFF
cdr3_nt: TGCGCCAGCAGCCAAGATCTGGCCCGGGACAACATGAACACTGAAGCTTTCTTT

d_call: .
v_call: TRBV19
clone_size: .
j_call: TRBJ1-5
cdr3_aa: CASSSPYMAGASNQPQHF
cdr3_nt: TGTGCCAGTAGTAGCCCGTATATGGCAGGGGCCTCGAATCAGCCCCAGCATTTT